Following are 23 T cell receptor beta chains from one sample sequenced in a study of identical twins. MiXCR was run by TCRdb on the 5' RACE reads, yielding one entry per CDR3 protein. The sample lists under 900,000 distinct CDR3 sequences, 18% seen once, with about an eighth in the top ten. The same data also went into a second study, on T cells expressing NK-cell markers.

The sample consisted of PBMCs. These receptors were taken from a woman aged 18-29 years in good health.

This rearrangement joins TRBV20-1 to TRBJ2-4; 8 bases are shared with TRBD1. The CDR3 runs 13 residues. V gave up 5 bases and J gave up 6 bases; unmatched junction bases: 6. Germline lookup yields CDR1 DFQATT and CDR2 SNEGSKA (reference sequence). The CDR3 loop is CSAPRDRLNIQYF. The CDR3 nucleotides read TGCAGTGCTCCTCGGGACAGGCTAAACATTCAGTACTTC.

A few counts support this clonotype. The CDR3 region is CASSLDGGTGNIQYF. The CDR3 nucleotides read TGCGCCAGCAGCTTGGACGGGGGTACGGGAAACATTCAGTACTTC. The chain carries TRBV5-1 and TRBJ2-4; TRBD2 might be the D (6 bases). V was trimmed by 0 bases and J by 6 bases, leaving 13 bases between them. The CDR3 covers 15 residues. CDR1 and CDR2 (germline): SGHRS, YFSETQ.

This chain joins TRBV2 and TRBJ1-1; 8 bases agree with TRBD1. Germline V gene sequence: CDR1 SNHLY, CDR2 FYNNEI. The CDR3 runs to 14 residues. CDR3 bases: TGTGTCTCCACCGGACAGGGTCGAAATACTGAAGCTTTCTTT. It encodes CVSTGQGRNTEAFF.

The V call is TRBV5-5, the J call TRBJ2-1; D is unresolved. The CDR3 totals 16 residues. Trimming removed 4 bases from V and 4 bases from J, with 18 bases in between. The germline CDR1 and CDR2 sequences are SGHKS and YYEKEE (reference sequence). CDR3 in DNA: TGTGCCAGCAGCCCAATGCACGGCGGCTCTTACAATGAGCAGTTCTTC. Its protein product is CASSPMHGGSYNEQFF. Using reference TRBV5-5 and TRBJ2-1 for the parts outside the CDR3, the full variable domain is DAGVTQSPTHLIKTRGQQVTLRCSPISGHKSVSWYQQVLGQGPQFIFQYYEKEERGRGNFPDRFSARQFPNYSSELNVNALLLGDSALYLCASSPMHGGSYNEQFFGPGTRLTVL.

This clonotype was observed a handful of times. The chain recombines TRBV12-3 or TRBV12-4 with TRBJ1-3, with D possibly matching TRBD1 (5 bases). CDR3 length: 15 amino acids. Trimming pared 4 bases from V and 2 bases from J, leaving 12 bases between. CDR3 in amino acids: CASSSRGGAGNTIYF. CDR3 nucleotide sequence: TGTGCCAGCAGTTCACGGGGGGGGGCTGGAAACACCATATATTTT.

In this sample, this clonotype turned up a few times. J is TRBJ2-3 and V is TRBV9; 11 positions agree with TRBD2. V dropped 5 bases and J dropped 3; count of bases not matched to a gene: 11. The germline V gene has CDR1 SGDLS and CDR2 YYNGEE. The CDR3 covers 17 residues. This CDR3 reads CASSPRISGGGTDTQYF. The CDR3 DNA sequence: TGTGCCAGCAGTCCCCGAATTAGCGGGGGGGGGACAGATACGCAGTATTTT.

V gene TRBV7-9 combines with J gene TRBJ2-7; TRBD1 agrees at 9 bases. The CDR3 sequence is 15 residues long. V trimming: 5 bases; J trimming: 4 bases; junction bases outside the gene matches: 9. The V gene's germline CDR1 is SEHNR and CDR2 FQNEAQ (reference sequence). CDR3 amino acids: CASSHSYRGRYEQYF. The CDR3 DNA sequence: TGTGCCAGCAGCCACTCATACAGGGGGCGTTACGAGCAGTACTTC.

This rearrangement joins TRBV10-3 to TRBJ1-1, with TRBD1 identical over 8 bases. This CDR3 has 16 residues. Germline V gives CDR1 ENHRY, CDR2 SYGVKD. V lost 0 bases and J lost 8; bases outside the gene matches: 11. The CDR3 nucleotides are TGTGCCATCAGTGAGTCCCCGACAGGGGAGGGTTCGGAAGCTTTCTTT. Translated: CAISESPTGEGSEAFF.

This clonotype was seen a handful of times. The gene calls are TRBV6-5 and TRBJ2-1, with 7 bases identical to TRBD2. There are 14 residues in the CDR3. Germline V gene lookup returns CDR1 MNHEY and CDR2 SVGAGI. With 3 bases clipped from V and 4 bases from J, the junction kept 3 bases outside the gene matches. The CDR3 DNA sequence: TGTGCCAGCAGTTATCAACTAGCGTACAATGAGCAGTTCTTC. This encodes CASSYQLAYNEQFF.

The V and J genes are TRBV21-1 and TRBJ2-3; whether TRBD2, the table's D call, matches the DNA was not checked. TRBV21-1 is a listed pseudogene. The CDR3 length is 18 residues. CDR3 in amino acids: CASRTTSGRADESDTQYF. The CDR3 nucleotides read TGTGCCAGCAGGACAACTAGCGGGAGGGCCGATGAATCAGATACGCAGTATTTT.

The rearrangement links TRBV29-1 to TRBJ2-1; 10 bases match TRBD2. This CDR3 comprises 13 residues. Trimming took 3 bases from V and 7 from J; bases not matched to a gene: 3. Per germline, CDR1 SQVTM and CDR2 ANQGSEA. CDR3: CSVEFSGRNEQFF. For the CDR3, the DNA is TGCAGCGTTGAGTTTAGCGGGAGGAATGAGCAGTTCTTC.

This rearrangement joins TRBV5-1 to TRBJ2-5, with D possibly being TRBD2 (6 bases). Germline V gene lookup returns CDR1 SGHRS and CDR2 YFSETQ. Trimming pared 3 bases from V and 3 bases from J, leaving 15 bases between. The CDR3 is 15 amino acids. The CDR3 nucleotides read TGCGCCAGCAGCTACACCGGGACTCTCAAAGAGACCCAGTACTTC. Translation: CASSYTGTLKETQYF.

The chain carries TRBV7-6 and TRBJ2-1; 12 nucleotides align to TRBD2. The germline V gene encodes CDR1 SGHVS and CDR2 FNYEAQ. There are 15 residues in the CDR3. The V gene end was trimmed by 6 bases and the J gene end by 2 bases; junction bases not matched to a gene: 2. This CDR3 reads CASSWTSGTYNEQFF. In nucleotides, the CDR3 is TGTGCCAGCAGTTGGACTAGCGGGACCTACAATGAGCAGTTCTTC.

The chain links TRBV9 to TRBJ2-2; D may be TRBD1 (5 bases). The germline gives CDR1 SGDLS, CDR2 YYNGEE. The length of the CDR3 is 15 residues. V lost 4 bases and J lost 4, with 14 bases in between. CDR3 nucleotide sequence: TGTGCCAGCAGCCCAACAGGATCAGCCACCGGGGAGCTGTTTTTT. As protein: CASSPTGSATGELFF.

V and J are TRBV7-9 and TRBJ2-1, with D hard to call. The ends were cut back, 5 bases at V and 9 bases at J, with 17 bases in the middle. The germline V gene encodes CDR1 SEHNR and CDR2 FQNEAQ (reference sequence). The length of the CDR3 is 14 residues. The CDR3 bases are TGTGCCAGCAGCCCCTTCGTGGCCCTATCTGAGCAGTTCTTC. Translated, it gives CASSPFVALSEQFF.

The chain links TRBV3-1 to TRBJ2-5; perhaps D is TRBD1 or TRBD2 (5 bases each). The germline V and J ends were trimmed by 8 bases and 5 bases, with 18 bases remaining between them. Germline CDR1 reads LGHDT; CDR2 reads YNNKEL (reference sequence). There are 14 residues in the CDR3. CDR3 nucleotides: TGTGCCAGCTGCATTGGGGGACCCCCGGAGACCCAGTACTTC. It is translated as CASCIGGPPETQYF.

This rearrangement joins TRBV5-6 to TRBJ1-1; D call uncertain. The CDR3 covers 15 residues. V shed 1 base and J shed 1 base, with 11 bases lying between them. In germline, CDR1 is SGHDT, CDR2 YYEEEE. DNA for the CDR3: TGTGCCAGCAGCTTGATGGGAAGGAGGAACACTGAAGCTTTCTTT. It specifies CASSLMGRRNTEAFF.

This CDR3 reads CASGSTGANVLTF. For the CDR3, the DNA is TGTGCCAGTGGGAGTACTGGGGCCAACGTCCTGACTTTC. The chain has TRBV7-2 and TRBJ2-6; perhaps TRBD2 as D (5 bases). CDR1 SGHTA and CDR2 FQGNSA come from the germline V gene. The germline V and J ends were trimmed by 9 bases and 2 bases, with 8 bases remaining between them. This CDR3 has 13 residues.

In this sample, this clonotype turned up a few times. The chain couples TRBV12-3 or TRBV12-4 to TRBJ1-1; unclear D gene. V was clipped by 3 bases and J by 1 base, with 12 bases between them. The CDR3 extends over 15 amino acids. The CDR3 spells CASSFRLQANTEAFF. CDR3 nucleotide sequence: TGTGCCAGCAGTTTTAGGCTGCAGGCGAACACTGAAGCTTTCTTT.

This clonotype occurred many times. CDR3 protein: CRALTRVASYNEQFF. The CDR3 DNA reads as TGCAGGGCCCTAACCCGGGTGGCCTCCTACAATGAGCAGTTCTTC. The chain combines TRBV20-1 with TRBJ2-1; D not resolved. Germline V gene data show CDR1 as DFQATT and CDR2 as SNEGSKA (reference sequence). The CDR3 covers 15 residues.

The CDR3 DNA reads as TGTGCCAGCAGTACCGGGACTAGCGGGAGCGATACGCAGTATTTT. Encoded protein: CASSTGTSGSDTQYF. V usage is TRBV12-3 or TRBV12-4 and J usage is TRBJ2-3, with 14 bases matching TRBD2. The CDR3 runs 15 residues. Unmatched junction bases numbered 4, after V lost 5 bases and J lost 6 bases.

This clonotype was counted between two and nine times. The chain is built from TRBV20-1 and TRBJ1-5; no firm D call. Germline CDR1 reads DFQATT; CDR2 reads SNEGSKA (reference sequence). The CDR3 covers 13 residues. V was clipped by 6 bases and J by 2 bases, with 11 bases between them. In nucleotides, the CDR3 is TGCAGTGCCCAGAAGGGCCGCAATCAGCCCCAGCATTTT. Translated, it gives CSAQKGRNQPQHF.

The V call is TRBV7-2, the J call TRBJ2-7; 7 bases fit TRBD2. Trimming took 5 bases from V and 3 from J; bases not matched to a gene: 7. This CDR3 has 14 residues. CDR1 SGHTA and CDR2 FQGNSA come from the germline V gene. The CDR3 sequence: CASSARSGLYEQYF. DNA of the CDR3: TGTGCCAGCAGCGCGCGTAGCGGGCTCTACGAGCAGTACTTC.